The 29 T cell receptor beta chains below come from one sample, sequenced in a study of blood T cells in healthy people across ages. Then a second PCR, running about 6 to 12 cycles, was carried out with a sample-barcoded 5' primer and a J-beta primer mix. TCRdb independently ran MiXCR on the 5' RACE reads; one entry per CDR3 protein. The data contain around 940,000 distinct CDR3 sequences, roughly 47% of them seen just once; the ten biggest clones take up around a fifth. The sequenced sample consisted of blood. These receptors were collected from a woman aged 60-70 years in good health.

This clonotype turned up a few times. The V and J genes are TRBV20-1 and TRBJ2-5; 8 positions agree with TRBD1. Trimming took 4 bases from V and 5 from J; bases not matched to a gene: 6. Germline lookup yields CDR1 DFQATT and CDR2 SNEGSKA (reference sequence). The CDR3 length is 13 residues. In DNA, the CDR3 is TGCAGTGCTACCCAGGGGGCGCGGGAGACCCAGTACTTC. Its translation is CSATQGARETQYF.

DNA for the CDR3: TGCAGTGCTGGAGGACGTCTAGGAAGCTCCTACGAGCAGTACTTC. Encoded protein: CSAGGRLGSSYEQYF. The V gene is TRBV20-1, the J gene TRBJ2-7; D may be TRBD2 (5 bases). The CDR3 has 15 residues. The V and J ends lost 5 bases and 0 bases respectively, with 17 bases between them. Germline V gene data show CDR1 as DFQATT and CDR2 as SNEGSKA (reference sequence).

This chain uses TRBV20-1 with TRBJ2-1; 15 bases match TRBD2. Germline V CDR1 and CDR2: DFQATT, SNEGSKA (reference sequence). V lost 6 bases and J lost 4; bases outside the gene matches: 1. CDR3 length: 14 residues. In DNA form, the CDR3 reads TGCAGTGCGGGGACTAGCGGGGGGTACAATGAGCAGTTCTTC. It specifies CSAGTSGGYNEQFF.

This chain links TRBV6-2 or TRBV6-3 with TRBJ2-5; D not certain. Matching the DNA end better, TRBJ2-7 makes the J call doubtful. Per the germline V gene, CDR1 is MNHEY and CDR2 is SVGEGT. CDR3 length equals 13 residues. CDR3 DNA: TGTGCCAGCAGTTACGAACTATACTACGAGCAGTACTTC. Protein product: CASSYELYYEQYF.

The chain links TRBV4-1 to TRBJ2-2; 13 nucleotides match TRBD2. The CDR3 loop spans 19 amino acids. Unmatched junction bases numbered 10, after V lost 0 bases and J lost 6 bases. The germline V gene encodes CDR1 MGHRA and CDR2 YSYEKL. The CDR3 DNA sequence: TGCGCCAGCAGCCAAGAACTCGGACTAGCGGGAGCCCCGGCCGGGGAGCTGTTTTTT. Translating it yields CASSQELGLAGAPAGELFF.

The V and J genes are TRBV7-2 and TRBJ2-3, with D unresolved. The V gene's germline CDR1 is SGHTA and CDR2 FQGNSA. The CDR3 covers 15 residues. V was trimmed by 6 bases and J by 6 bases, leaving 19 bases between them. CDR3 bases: TGTGCCAGCAGTCCTACTGACTTACGGCGGGATACGCAGTATTTT. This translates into CASSPTDLRRDTQYF.

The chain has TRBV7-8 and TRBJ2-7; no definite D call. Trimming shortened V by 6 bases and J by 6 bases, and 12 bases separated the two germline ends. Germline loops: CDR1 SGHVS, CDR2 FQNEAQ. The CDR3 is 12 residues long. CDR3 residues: CASSLSTSEQYF. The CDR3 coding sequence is TGTGCCAGCAGTTTATCGACAAGCGAGCAGTACTTC.

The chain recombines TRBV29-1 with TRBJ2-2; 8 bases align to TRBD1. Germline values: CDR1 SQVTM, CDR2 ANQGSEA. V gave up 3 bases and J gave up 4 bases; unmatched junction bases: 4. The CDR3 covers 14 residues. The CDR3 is CSVEQGAGTGELFF. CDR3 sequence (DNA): TGCAGCGTTGAGCAGGGGGCGGGCACCGGGGAGCTGTTTTTT.

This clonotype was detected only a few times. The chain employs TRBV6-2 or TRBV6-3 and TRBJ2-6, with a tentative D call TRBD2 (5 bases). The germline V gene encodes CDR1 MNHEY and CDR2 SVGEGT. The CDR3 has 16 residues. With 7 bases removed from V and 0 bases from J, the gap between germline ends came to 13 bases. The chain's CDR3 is CASTQPGSSGANVLTF. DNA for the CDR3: TGTGCCAGCACTCAACCGGGGTCCTCTGGGGCCAACGTCCTGACTTTC.

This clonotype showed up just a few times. CDR3 sequence (DNA): TGTGCCAGCAGCAAAGAGCGGACCGTTACTCCCGCGGGTTCCTATAATTCACCCCTCCACTTT. This encodes CASSKERTVTPAGSYNSPLHF. The chain employs TRBV21-1 and TRBJ1-6. TRBV21-1 is described as a pseudogene. The CDR3 length is 21 residues.

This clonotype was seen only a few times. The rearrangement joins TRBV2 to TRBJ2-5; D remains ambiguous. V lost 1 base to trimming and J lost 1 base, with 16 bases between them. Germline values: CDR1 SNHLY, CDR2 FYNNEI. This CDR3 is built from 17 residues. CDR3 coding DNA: TGTGCCAGCAGTGAAGGCCTAGATCCCCAGTTCCAAGAGACCCAGTACTTC. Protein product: CASSEGLDPQFQETQYF.

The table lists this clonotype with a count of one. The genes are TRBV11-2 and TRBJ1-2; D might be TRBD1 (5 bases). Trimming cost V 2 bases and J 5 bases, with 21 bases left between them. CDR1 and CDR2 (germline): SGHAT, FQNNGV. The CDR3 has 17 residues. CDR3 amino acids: CASSLSSTGLGDYGYTF. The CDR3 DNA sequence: TGTGCCAGCAGCTTATCTTCTACAGGTCTCGGCGATTATGGCTACACCTTC.

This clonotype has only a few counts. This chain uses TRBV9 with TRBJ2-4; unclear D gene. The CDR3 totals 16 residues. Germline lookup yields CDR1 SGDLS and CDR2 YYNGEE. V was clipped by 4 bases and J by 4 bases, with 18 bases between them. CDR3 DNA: TGTGCCAGCAGCTCTTTACAAGGGCGTAGGAAAAACATTCAGTACTTC. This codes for CASSSLQGRRKNIQYF.

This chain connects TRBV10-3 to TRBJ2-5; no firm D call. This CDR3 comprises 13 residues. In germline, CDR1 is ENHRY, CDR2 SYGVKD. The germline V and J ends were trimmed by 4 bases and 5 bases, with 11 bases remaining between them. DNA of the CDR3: TGTGCCATCAGTGGGCCCCGTGGGGAGACCCAGTACTTC. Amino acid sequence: CAISGPRGETQYF.

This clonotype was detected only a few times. CDR3 residues: CAISEQLAGVLNEQFF. CDR3 nucleotide sequence: TGTGCCATCAGTGAACAACTAGCGGGAGTACTCAATGAGCAGTTCTTC. The J gene is TRBJ2-1, the V gene TRBV10-3, with 11 bases that match TRBD2. The CDR3 consists of 16 residues. Trimming at V came to 3 bases and at J to 6 bases, leaving 7 bases not matched to a gene. Germline V gene lookup returns CDR1 ENHRY and CDR2 SYGVKD.

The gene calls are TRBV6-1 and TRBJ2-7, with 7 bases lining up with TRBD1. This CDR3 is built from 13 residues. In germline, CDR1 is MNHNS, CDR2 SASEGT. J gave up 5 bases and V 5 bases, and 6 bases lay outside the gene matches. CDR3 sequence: CASSRDSHHEQYF. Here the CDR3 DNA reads TGTGCCAGCAGTCGGGACAGCCACCACGAGCAGTACTTC.

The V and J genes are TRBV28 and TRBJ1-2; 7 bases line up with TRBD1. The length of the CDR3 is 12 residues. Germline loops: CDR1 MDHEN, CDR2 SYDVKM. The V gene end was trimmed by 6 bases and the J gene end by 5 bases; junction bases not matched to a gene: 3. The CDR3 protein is CASRMTGYGYTF. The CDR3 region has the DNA TGTGCCAGCAGAATGACAGGGTATGGCTACACCTTC.

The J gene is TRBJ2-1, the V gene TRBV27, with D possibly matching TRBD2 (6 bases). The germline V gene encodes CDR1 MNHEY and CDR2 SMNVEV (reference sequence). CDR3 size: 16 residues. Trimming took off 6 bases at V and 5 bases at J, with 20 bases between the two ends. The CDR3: CASSTYPIAENNEQFF. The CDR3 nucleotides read TGTGCCAGCAGCACCTACCCCATAGCGGAAAACAATGAGCAGTTCTTC.

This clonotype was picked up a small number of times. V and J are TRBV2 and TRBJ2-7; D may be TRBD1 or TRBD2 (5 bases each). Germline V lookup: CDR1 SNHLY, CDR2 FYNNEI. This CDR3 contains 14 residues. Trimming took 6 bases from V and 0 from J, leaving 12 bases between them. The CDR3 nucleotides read TGTGCCAGCAGCGCCGGGACGAGCTCCTACGAGCAGTACTTC. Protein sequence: CASSAGTSSYEQYF.

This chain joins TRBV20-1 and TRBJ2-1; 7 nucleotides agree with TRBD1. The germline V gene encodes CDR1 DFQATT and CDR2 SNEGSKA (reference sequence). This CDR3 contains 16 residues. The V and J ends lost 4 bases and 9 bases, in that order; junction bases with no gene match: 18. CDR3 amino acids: CSAIVGGRGIISEQFF. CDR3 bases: TGCAGTGCTATTGTAGGGGGCAGGGGGATAATTAGTGAGCAGTTCTTC.

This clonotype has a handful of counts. This CDR3 is CASRSTSANGKQYF. CDR3 nucleotides: TGTGCCAGCAGATCGACTAGCGCCAATGGGAAGCAGTACTTC. The chain is built from TRBV7-2 and TRBJ2-4; 8 nucleotides align to TRBD2. This CDR3 spans 14 amino acids. Germline assignment: CDR1 SGHTA and CDR2 FQGNSA. The J segment lost 13 bases and the V segment lost 6 bases, leaving 14 bases of the junction unmatched.

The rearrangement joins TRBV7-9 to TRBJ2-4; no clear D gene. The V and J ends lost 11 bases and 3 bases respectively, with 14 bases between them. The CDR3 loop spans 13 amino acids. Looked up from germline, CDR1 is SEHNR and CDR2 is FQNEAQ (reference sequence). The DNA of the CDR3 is TGTGCCGGGATGTGGCTAGGCAAAAACATTCAGTACTTC. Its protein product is CAGMWLGKNIQYF.

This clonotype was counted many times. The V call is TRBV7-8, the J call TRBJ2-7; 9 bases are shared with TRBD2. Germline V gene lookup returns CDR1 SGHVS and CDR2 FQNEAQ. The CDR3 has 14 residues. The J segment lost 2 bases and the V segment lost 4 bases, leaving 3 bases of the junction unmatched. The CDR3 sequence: CASSSLAGAYEQYF. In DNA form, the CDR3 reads TGTGCCAGCAGCTCCTTAGCGGGAGCCTACGAGCAGTACTTC.

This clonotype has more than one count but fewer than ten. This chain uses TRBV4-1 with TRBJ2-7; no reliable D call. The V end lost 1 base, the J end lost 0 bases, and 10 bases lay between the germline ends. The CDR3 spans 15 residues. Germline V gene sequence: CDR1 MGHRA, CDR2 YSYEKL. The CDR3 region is CASSQVGGSSYEQYF. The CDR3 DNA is TGCGCCAGCAGCCAAGTCGGCGGAAGCTCCTACGAGCAGTACTTC.

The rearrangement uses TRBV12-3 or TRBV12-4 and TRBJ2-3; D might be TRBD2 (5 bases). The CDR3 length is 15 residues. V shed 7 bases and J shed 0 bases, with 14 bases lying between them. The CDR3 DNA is TGTGCCAGCACCCGGAGGAGCGGTAGCACAGATACGCAGTATTTT. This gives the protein CASTRRSGSTDTQYF.

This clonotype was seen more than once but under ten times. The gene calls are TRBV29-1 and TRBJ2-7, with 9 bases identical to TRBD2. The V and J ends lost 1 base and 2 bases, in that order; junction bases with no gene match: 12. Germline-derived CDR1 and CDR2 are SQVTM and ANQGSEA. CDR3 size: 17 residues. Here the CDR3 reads CSVEVELAGIIAYEQYF. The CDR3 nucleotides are TGCAGCGTTGAAGTGGAGCTAGCGGGAATCATCGCCTACGAGCAGTACTTC.

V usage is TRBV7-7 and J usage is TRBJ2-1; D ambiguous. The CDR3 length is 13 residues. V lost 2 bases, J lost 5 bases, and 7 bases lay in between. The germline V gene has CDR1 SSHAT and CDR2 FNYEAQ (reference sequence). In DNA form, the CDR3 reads TGTGCCAGCAGCTTAAAAAGGGACAATGAGCAGTTCTTC. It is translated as CASSLKRDNEQFF.

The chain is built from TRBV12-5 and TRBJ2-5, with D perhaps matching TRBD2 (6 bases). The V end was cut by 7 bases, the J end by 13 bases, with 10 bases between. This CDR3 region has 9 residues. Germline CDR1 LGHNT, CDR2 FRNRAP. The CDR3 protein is CASVGRRYF. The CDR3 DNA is TGTGCTAGTGTGGGGAGGCGGTACTTC.

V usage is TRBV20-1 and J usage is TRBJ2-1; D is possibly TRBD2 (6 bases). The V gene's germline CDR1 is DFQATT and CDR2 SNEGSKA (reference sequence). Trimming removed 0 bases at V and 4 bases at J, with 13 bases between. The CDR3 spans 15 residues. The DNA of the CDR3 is TGCAGTGCTAGAGATCGGCTAGGGACTTACAATGAGCAGTTCTTC. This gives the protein CSARDRLGTYNEQFF.